The 28 T cell receptor beta chains below all came from one sample that was sequenced in a study of shared clonotypes between healthy human individuals. The data were produced by immunoSEQ multiplex PCR, yet TCRdb's version contains in-frame clones alone and is incomplete. The sample lists about 100,000 clones; about 71% were seen once. The sample was memory CD8+ T cells sorted from blood. Described subset: CD45RO+ cells pooled with CCR7-negative TemRA cells. These receptors were taken from a woman aged 25 to 39 in good health.

J is TRBJ2-1 and V is TRBV27; TRBD2 might be the D (7 bases). The CDR3 sequence is 16 residues long. Germline V gene sequence: CDR1 MNHEY, CDR2 SMNVEV (reference sequence). V lost 8 bases to trimming and J lost 0 bases, with 17 bases between them. The CDR3, as DNA: TGTGCCAGCGGGAAGAGCGGGACAAGCTCCTACAATGAGCAGTTCTTC. Translating gives CASGKSGTSSYNEQFF.

The gene calls are TRBV6-5 and TRBJ2-2; the match to TRBD2 covers 12 bases. J lost 4 bases, V lost 0 bases, and 0 bases had no gene match. Germline V gene sequence: CDR1 MNHEY, CDR2 SVGAGI. CDR3 length: 16 amino acids. CDR3 sequence: CASSYSTSGSTGELFF. The CDR3 DNA reads as TGTGCCAGCAGTTACTCGACTAGCGGGAGCACCGGGGAGCTGTTTTTT.

This clone was observed a single time. The chain carries TRBV30 and TRBJ2-7; TRBD1 agrees at 8 bases. The CDR3 loop spans 12 amino acids. The trim removed 3 bases at V and 12 bases at J, leaving 10 bases unmatched. Germline assignment: CDR1 GTSNPN and CDR2 SVGIG (reference sequence). CDR3 residues: CAWSATGDRLYF. CDR3 DNA: TGTGCCTGGAGCGCAACGGGGGACAGGCTGTACTTC.

The chain couples TRBV7-9 to TRBJ2-7; 12 positions match TRBD2. The J segment lost 4 bases and the V segment lost 4 bases, leaving 5 bases of the junction unmatched. This CDR3 is built from 15 residues. Per germline, CDR1 SEHNR and CDR2 FQNEAQ (reference sequence). This CDR3 reads CASSSLAGGRYEQYF. CDR3 DNA sequence: TGTGCCAGCAGCTCACTAGCGGGAGGTCGGTACGAGCAGTACTTC.

J is TRBJ2-3 and V is TRBV19; possibly TRBD2 for D (5 bases). The CDR3 contains 13 residues. CDR1 is LNHDA, CDR2 SQIVND, per germline (reference sequence). The V end was cut by 11 bases, the J end by 0 bases, with 12 bases between. As DNA, the CDR3 is TGTGCCGTAGGAGCGGTAAGCACAGATACGCAGTATTTT. This translates into CAVGAVSTDTQYF.

This chain joins TRBV27 and TRBJ2-7; the match to TRBD2 covers 9 bases. The CDR3 loop spans 15 amino acids. Germline loops: CDR1 MNHEY, CDR2 SMNVEV (reference sequence). V was pared by 0 bases and J by 3 bases, with 3 bases of the junction left unmatched. Here the CDR3 reads CASSLSLAGFYEQYF. As DNA, the CDR3 is TGTGCCAGCAGTTTATCCCTAGCGGGGTTCTACGAGCAGTACTTC.

V gene TRBV6-6 combines with J gene TRBJ1-1; 7 nucleotides match TRBD1. V lost 5 bases to trimming and J lost 4 bases; unmatched junction nucleotides: 1. CDR1 is MNHNY and CDR2 is SVGAGI in the germline V gene (reference sequence). The CDR3 is 12 residues long. The CDR3 here is CASSAGGTEAFF. The CDR3 nucleotides are TGTGCCAGCAGTGCAGGGGGCACTGAAGCTTTCTTT.

This clone turned up a few times. The chain carries TRBV25-1 and TRBJ2-1, with 7 bases identical to TRBD1. The trim removed 5 bases at V and 3 bases at J, leaving 10 bases unmatched. Germline lookup yields CDR1 MGHDK and CDR2 SYGVNS. This CDR3 comprises 16 residues. CDR3: CASSHTGDPNYNEQFF. The CDR3 coding sequence is TGTGCCAGCAGTCACACAGGGGACCCTAACTACAATGAGCAGTTCTTC.

In this sample, this clone turned up a few times. The rearrangement uses TRBV7-6 and TRBJ1-5; D call uncertain. Germline loops: CDR1 SGHVS, CDR2 FNYEAQ. Deletions cut 5 bases from V and 15 bases from J, with 11 bases between. CDR3 length: 10 amino acids. As DNA, the CDR3 is TGTGCCAGCAGCCGTACGGTGGGGCATTTT. Translating it yields CASSRTVGHF.

A few counts support this clone. The DNA of the CDR3 is TGTGCCAGCAGTTCCACCGGTGGACGAAATCAGCCCCAGCATTTT. This gives the protein CASSSTGGRNQPQHF. This chain connects TRBV28 to TRBJ1-5; no firm D call. Looked up from germline, CDR1 is MDHEN and CDR2 is SYDVKM. The length of the CDR3 is 15 residues. Trimming took off 4 bases at V and 4 bases at J, with 14 bases between the two ends.

The genes are TRBV28 and TRBJ1-1; TRBD1 matches 8 bases. Trimming removed 4 bases from V and 3 bases from J; junction bases left unmatched: 4. Germline CDR1 reads MDHEN; CDR2 reads SYDVKM. The CDR3 contains 14 residues. The CDR3 coding sequence is TGTGCCAGCAGTTCAGGGGGCGCGGACACTGAAGCTTTCTTT. Translating it yields CASSSGGADTEAFF.

On this clone: Other nucleotide sequences from this sample produce the same CDR3. V and J are TRBV28 and TRBJ2-7; no clear D. CDR3 length equals 11 residues. Germline V gene sequence: CDR1 MDHEN, CDR2 SYDVKM. With 3 bases removed from V and 5 bases from J, the gap between germline ends came to 5 bases. CDR3 sequence (DNA): TGTGCCAGCAGTTTTGAGAACGAGCAGTACTTC. Translating it yields CASSFENEQYF.

This chain connects TRBV15 to TRBJ2-5; no reliable D call. The end of the DNA aligns better with TRBJ2-7, so the J call may be wrong. Germline CDR1 LNHNV, CDR2 YYDKDF (reference sequence). CDR3 length: 16 amino acids. The DNA for the CDR3 is TGTGCCACCAGCAGAGATTCGGGTGGGGTAGGTTACGAGCAGTACTTC. It encodes CATSRDSGGVGYEQYF.

The table lists this clone with a count of one. The chain joins TRBV28 to TRBJ2-7; TRBD1 is a possible D gene (5 bases). CDR1 is MDHEN and CDR2 is SYDVKM in the germline V gene. The CDR3 consists of 15 residues. V was trimmed by 5 bases and J by 1 base, leaving 15 bases between them. The CDR3 loop is CASSPAFKGSYEQYF. The CDR3 DNA is TGTGCCAGCAGTCCAGCCTTCAAGGGGTCCTACGAGCAGTACTTC.

The J gene is TRBJ1-1, the V gene TRBV4-1; D perhaps matches TRBD1 (6 bases). Deletions cut 2 bases from V and 8 bases from J, with 15 bases between. The germline CDR1 and CDR2 sequences are MGHRA and YSYEKL. CDR3 length: 14 residues. The CDR3 loop reads CASSQIGGPSEAFF. DNA for the CDR3: TGCGCCAGCAGCCAAATAGGGGGACCGTCCGAAGCTTTCTTT.

This clone was found a few times. This chain uses TRBV28 with TRBJ1-3; D might be TRBD1 (5 bases). The germline V gene encodes CDR1 MDHEN and CDR2 SYDVKM. This CDR3 contains 15 residues. Trimming took 6 bases from V and 0 from J, leaving 12 bases between them. Here the CDR3 DNA reads TGTGCCAGCAGACTCCCAGGGTACTCTGGAAACACCATATATTTT. Protein sequence: CASRLPGYSGNTIYF.

The chain combines TRBV4-2 with TRBJ2-7; TRBD1 aligns across 10 bases. Germline loops: CDR1 LGHNA, CDR2 YNFKEQ. The V segment lost 4 bases and the J segment 6 bases; nucleotides outside the gene matches: 15. The CDR3 runs to 17 residues. This chain's CDR3 is CASSRNYAGTGDLEQYF. The CDR3 DNA reads as TGTGCCAGCAGCCGGAATTACGCCGGGACAGGGGACCTCGAGCAGTACTTC.

This clone was detected only once. The gene calls are TRBV28 and TRBJ2-3, with D possibly being TRBD2 (5 bases). The CDR3 totals 20 residues. V lost 4 bases, J lost 1 base, and 27 bases lay in between. Germline CDR1 reads MDHEN; CDR2 reads SYDVKM. The CDR3 loop reads CASSYLPHRTGPRGTDTQYF. CDR3 in DNA: TGTGCCAGCAGTTATCTCCCCCACCGGACTGGCCCACGGGGCACAGATACGCAGTATTTT.

The chain links TRBV25-1 to TRBJ2-7, with D uncertain. The CDR3 runs to 14 residues. V lost 3 bases and J lost 0, with 9 bases in between. CDR1 MGHDK and CDR2 SYGVNS come from the germline V gene. CDR3 nucleotide sequence: TGTGCCAGCAGTGATGCGAGGTACTCCTACGAGCAGTACTTC. The encoded protein is CASSDARYSYEQYF.

This clone was recorded a few times. The rearrangement uses TRBV25-1 and TRBJ2-7; D is undetermined. CDR1 and CDR2 from the germline V gene are MGHDK and SYGVNS. CDR3 length equals 14 residues. The V and J ends lost 2 bases and 0 bases respectively, with 8 bases between them. The CDR3 protein is CASSETDHSYEQYF. The CDR3 region has the DNA TGTGCCAGCAGTGAAACGGACCACTCCTACGAGCAGTACTTC.

This clone was seen ten or more times. The junction shows a germline mismatch at one end, possibly a read error. The rearrangement links TRBV7-6 to TRBJ2-1; 10 positions match TRBD2. The CDR3 sequence is 16 residues long. The germline V gene has CDR1 SGHVS and CDR2 FNYEAQ. CDR3: CASSTGLADSSNEQFF. The DNA for the CDR3 is TGTGCCAGCAGCACCGGACTAGCGGATTCCTCCAATGAGCAGTTCTTC.

Here the CDR3 reads CASSLGSGGSHEQYF. The CDR3 coding sequence is TGTGCCAGCAGCTTGGGGTCAGGGGGATCCCACGAGCAGTACTTC. The V gene is TRBV5-6, the J gene TRBJ2-7; TRBD1 matches 7 bases. The trim removed 0 bases at V and 5 bases at J, leaving 8 bases unmatched. Germline lookup yields CDR1 SGHDT and CDR2 YYEEEE. The CDR3 loop spans 15 amino acids.

The V gene is TRBV5-1, the J gene TRBJ2-7, with 11 bases matching TRBD2. This CDR3 has 16 residues. In germline, CDR1 is SGHRS, CDR2 YFSETQ. V was pared by 1 base and J by 4 bases, with 7 bases of the junction left unmatched. DNA of the CDR3: TGCGCCAGCAGCTTGAATGCACTAGCGGGAGTTTACGAGCAGTACTTC. This codes for CASSLNALAGVYEQYF.

The CDR3 sequence: CATREFLGGNQPQHF. The DNA of the CDR3 is TGTGCCACGCGGGAATTTTTGGGGGGCAATCAGCCCCAGCATTTT. V gene TRBV19 combines with J gene TRBJ1-5, with D perhaps TRBD1 (5 bases). The CDR3 has 15 amino acids. CDR1 and CDR2 (germline): LNHDA, SQIVND (reference sequence). The germline V and J ends were trimmed by 10 bases and 2 bases, with 18 bases remaining between them.

This clone has just a few counts. This chain links TRBV6-5 with TRBJ1-2; D is possibly TRBD1 (6 bases). CDR1 MNHEY and CDR2 SVGAGI come from the germline V gene. The CDR3 runs to 14 residues. V was shortened by 4 bases and J by 8 bases, with 17 bases between the two germline ends. The CDR3 DNA is TGTGCCAGCAGTTCTCACGGGGGCGCGGGGGGCTACACCTTC. Translation gives CASSSHGGAGGYTF.

V usage is TRBV20-1 and J usage is TRBJ2-7; TRBD1 is a possible D gene (5 bases). This CDR3 region has 11 residues. The V gene's germline CDR1 is DFQATT and CDR2 SNEGSKA (reference sequence). Trimming pared 2 bases from V and 7 bases from J, leaving 9 bases between. CDR3 protein: CSARQGWEQYF. CDR3 nucleotides: TGCAGTGCTAGACAGGGCTGGGAGCAGTACTTC.

This clone was detected many times. The same CDR3 is also encoded by other DNA sequences in this sample. The chain is built from TRBV9 and TRBJ2-5, with D unclear. V shed 0 bases and J shed 1 base, with 7 bases lying between them. The CDR3 has 14 residues. Germline V gene data show CDR1 as SGDLS and CDR2 as YYNGEE. Here the CDR3 DNA reads TGTGCCAGCAGCGTAGGGGGAACCCAAGAGACCCAGTACTTC. Translating it yields CASSVGGTQETQYF.

The chain joins TRBV11-3 to TRBJ2-1, with D uncertain. Germline assignment: CDR1 SGHNT and CDR2 YENEEA. The CDR3 runs to 16 residues. The V gene lost 4 bases and the J gene lost 5 bases, with 18 bases spanning the gap. The CDR3 loop is CASSSPTQRSNNEQFF. CDR3 nucleotides: TGTGCCAGCAGCTCACCGACTCAACGGAGCAACAATGAGCAGTTCTTC.